One sample yielded the 26 T cell receptor beta chains listed below, sequenced in a study of T cells after yellow fever vaccination. TCRdb independently ran MiXCR on the 5' RACE reads; one entry per CDR3 protein. The data show about 550,000 distinct CDR3 sequences, with roughly 21% seen just once and over 11% held by the top ten. The specimen was PBMCs, collected 15 days after the yellow fever booster vaccination. The receptors here all came from a man aged 30-40 years who received the YFV17D yellow fever vaccine.

The table lists this clonotype with a few counts. This chain connects TRBV9 to TRBJ2-4; the match to TRBD2 covers 8 bases. The V segment lost 4 bases and the J segment 3 bases; nucleotides outside the gene matches: 3. CDR3 length equals 14 residues. Germline V lookup: CDR1 SGDLS, CDR2 YYNGEE. The CDR3 reads CASSKGLDKNIQYF. In DNA, the CDR3 is TGTGCCAGCAGCAAGGGACTAGACAAAAACATTCAGTACTTC. The whole variable domain, remainder taken from reference TRBV9 and TRBJ2-4, is DSGVTQTPKHLITATGQRVTLRCSPRSGDLSVYWYQQSLDQGLQFLIQYYNGEERAKGNILERFSAQQFPDLHSELNLSSLELGDSALYFCASSKGLDKNIQYFGAGTRLSVL.

The chain recombines TRBV29-1 with TRBJ2-4; TRBD1 matches at 7 bases. The CDR3 loop spans 17 amino acids. The trim removed 7 bases at V and 1 base at J, leaving 16 bases unmatched. CDR1 and CDR2 from the germline V gene are SQVTM and ANQGSEA. CDR3 DNA: TGCAGCGCCCAACTAGGACAGGCAATCGGGGCCAAAAACATTCAGTACTTC. This translates into CSAQLGQAIGAKNIQYF.

A few counts support this clonotype. The CDR3 reads CASSLGNSWPTYEQYF. Written as DNA, the CDR3 is TGCGCCAGCAGCTTGGGTAACTCATGGCCTACCTACGAGCAGTACTTC. This chain connects TRBV5-1 to TRBJ2-7; no definite D call. Trimming removed 0 bases from V and 2 bases from J, with 15 bases in between. The CDR3 has 16 residues. Germline V lookup: CDR1 SGHRS, CDR2 YFSETQ.

At least ten counts were recorded for this clonotype. At one boundary the junction diverges from the germline segment, which might be a read error. CDR3 protein: CASSQALGTGELFF. CDR3 DNA sequence: TGTGCCAGCAGCCAGGCCTTGGGCACCGGGGAGCTGTTTTTT. The rearrangement joins TRBV4-3 to TRBJ2-2; D is undetermined. Germline-derived CDR1 and CDR2 are LGHNA and YSLEER. CDR3 size: 14 residues.

This clonotype appeared a few times. The chain is built from TRBV5-4 and TRBJ2-5; tentatively, D is TRBD1 or TRBD2 (5 bases each). Germline V gene sequence: CDR1 SGHNT, CDR2 YYREEE (reference sequence). This CDR3 is built from 15 residues. The germline V and J ends were trimmed by 5 bases and 5 bases, with 19 bases remaining between them. The CDR3 DNA follows: TGTGCCAGCAGATCCCCCGGGACCTCTGGGGAGACCCAGTACTTC. Translation gives CASRSPGTSGETQYF.

This clonotype has a handful of counts. V and J are TRBV29-1 and TRBJ2-1; D gene uncertain. CDR3 size: 14 residues. Germline CDR1 and CDR2: SQVTM and ANQGSEA. Trimming removed 1 base at V and 0 bases at J, with 7 bases between. CDR3 in DNA: TGCAGCGTTGAAGCGGCGAGCTCCTACAATGAGCAGTTCTTC. Protein product: CSVEAASSYNEQFF.

This clonotype was seen many times. The V gene is TRBV7-8, the J gene TRBJ2-7; 8 bases map to TRBD1. V gave up 4 bases and J gave up 3 bases; unmatched junction bases: 2. The germline CDR1 and CDR2 sequences are SGHVS and FQNEAQ. This CDR3 spans 13 amino acids. The CDR3 here is CASSWGQDYEQYF. The CDR3, as DNA: TGTGCCAGCAGCTGGGGACAGGACTACGAGCAGTACTTC.

This clonotype appeared many times. The chain recombines TRBV27 with TRBJ2-7, with D perhaps TRBD1 (5 bases). The ends were cut back, 3 bases at V and 2 bases at J, with 11 bases in the middle. Looked up from germline, CDR1 is MNHEY and CDR2 is SMNVEV (reference sequence). The CDR3 is made up of 14 amino acids. The CDR3 is CASSFSSGTYEQYF. CDR3 nucleotide sequence: TGTGCCAGCAGTTTTTCTTCAGGGACCTACGAGCAGTACTTC.

V is TRBV14 and J is TRBJ2-2; D remains ambiguous. This CDR3 is 17 amino acids long. Trimming removed 0 bases from V and 1 base from J, with 12 bases in between. Per the germline V gene, CDR1 is SGHDN and CDR2 is FVKESK. The CDR3 coding sequence is TGTGCCAGCAGCCAAGATGCCAGCGCCCTGAACACCGGGGAGCTGTTTTTT. Amino acid sequence: CASSQDASALNTGELFF.

This clonotype was detected a few times. The rearrangement uses TRBV20-1 and TRBJ1-5, with D maybe TRBD1 (5 bases). CDR1 is DFQATT, CDR2 SNEGSKA, per germline (reference sequence). The ends were cut back, 4 bases at V and 2 bases at J, with 9 bases in the middle. The length of the CDR3 is 13 residues. The DNA for the CDR3 is TGCAGTGCTATGGGGGGTGGCAATCAGCCCCAGCATTTT. The encoded protein is CSAMGGGNQPQHF.

This clonotype was counted only a few times. The V gene is TRBV12-3 or TRBV12-4, the J gene TRBJ2-7; TRBD1 or TRBD2 may be the D gene (5 bases each). V shed 7 bases and J shed 2 bases, with 12 bases lying between them. This CDR3 has 13 residues. This CDR3 is CASTRLGAYEQYF. CDR3 nucleotide sequence: TGTGCCAGCACCCGACTGGGGGCCTACGAGCAGTACTTC.

This rearrangement joins TRBV29-1 to TRBJ2-5, with a weak D call TRBD1 (5 bases). The V end lost 2 bases, the J end lost 4 bases, and 8 bases lay between the germline ends. The CDR3 is made up of 12 amino acids. Germline CDR1 is SQVTM and CDR2 is ANQGSEA. CDR3 region: CSVELGLETQYF. Here the CDR3 DNA reads TGCAGCGTTGAATTGGGGCTAGAGACCCAGTACTTC.

This clonotype was recorded only once. J is TRBJ2-1 and V is TRBV20-1; 9 positions agree with TRBD1. V lost 5 bases to trimming and J lost 4 bases; unmatched junction nucleotides: 6. This CDR3 is built from 14 residues. Germline values: CDR1 DFQATT, CDR2 SNEGSKA (reference sequence). The CDR3 sequence: CSASDRGGYNEQFF. CDR3 DNA: TGCAGTGCTTCCGACAGGGGGGGATACAATGAGCAGTTCTTC.

This chain joins TRBV20-1 and TRBJ2-5; 14 bases are shared with TRBD2. V gave up 6 bases and J gave up 2 bases; unmatched junction bases: 8. Per the germline V gene, CDR1 is DFQATT and CDR2 is SNEGSKA (reference sequence). The CDR3 consists of 16 residues. Here the CDR3 DNA reads TGCAGTGCGACCGGGACTAGCGGGAGAGAGCAAGAGACCCAGTACTTC. It is translated as CSATGTSGREQETQYF.

This clonotype appeared a few times. CDR3 amino acids: CASGPEGNEQFF. CDR3 DNA: TGTGCCAGCGGCCCGGAAGGGAATGAGCAGTTCTTC. The chain combines TRBV2 with TRBJ2-1; no reliable D call. V was trimmed by 8 bases and J by 7 bases, leaving 12 bases between them. The CDR3 totals 12 residues. Germline values: CDR1 SNHLY, CDR2 FYNNEI. Full variable domain (missing parts from reference TRBV2 and TRBJ2-1): EPEVTQTPSHQVTQMGQEVILRCVPISNHLYFYWYRQILGQKVEFLVSFYNNEISEKSEIFDDQFSVERPDGSNFTLKIRSTKLEDSAMYFCASGPEGNEQFFGPGTRLTVL.

The chain employs TRBV5-1 and TRBJ1-1; D gene unclear. Trimming took 4 bases from V and 3 from J, leaving 13 bases between them. The CDR3 runs to 14 residues. Germline values: CDR1 SGHRS, CDR2 YFSETQ. The CDR3 loop is CASSLKSWDTEAFF. The CDR3 DNA is TGCGCCAGCAGCCTAAAGAGCTGGGACACTGAAGCTTTCTTT.

The sample holds a few counts of this clonotype. The CDR3 DNA follows: TGTGCCATCAGTGACGGGACTAGCCCGTTCTTC. Amino acids: CAISDGTSPFF. This chain uses TRBV10-3 with TRBJ2-1; 9 bases are shared with TRBD2. From germline, CDR1 is ENHRY and CDR2 SYGVKD. This CDR3 comprises 11 residues. The trim removed 3 bases at V and 15 bases at J, leaving 3 bases unmatched.

CDR3 loop: CSAWADNEQFF. CDR3 nucleotide sequence: TGCAGTGCCTGGGCGGACAATGAGCAGTTCTTC. The J gene is TRBJ2-1, the V gene TRBV20-1; D remains ambiguous. The CDR3 sequence is 11 residues long. V lost 6 bases and J 5 bases, leaving 8 bases between the germline ends. Germline V gives CDR1 DFQATT, CDR2 SNEGSKA (reference sequence).

The V and J genes are TRBV20-1 and TRBJ2-7; tentative D call: TRBD2 (6 bases). The V end lost 6 bases, the J end lost 10 bases, and 13 bases lay between the germline ends. The CDR3 extends over 10 amino acids. Per the germline V gene, CDR1 is DFQATT and CDR2 is SNEGSKA (reference sequence). The CDR3 is CSAGAGEQYF. The CDR3 DNA sequence: TGCAGTGCCGGAGCGGGCGAACAGTACTTC.

For the CDR3, the DNA is TGTGCCAGCAGCTTGGGGTCAGAGTCCTACGAGCAGTACTTC. It codes for CASSLGSESYEQYF. The chain uses TRBV5-5 and TRBJ2-7; D remains ambiguous. The CDR3 loop spans 14 amino acids. Per germline, CDR1 SGHKS and CDR2 YYEKEE (reference sequence). Between the trimmed V and J ends, which lost 0 bases and 1 base, there was a span of 8 bases.

This clonotype has just a few counts. The chain carries TRBV5-4 and TRBJ2-1; D is tentatively TRBD1 or TRBD2 (5 bases each). In germline, CDR1 is SGHNT, CDR2 YYREEE (reference sequence). Trimming left V 4 bases short and J 7 bases short, with 15 bases between. The CDR3 consists of 14 residues. CDR3 region: CASSPGTTRNEQFF. The CDR3 DNA sequence: TGTGCCAGCAGCCCTGGGACCACGCGGAATGAGCAGTTCTTC.

As to this clonotype: A junction boundary mismatches the germline segment, possibly from a read error. The rearrangement uses TRBV15 and TRBJ1-1, with a weak D call TRBD1 (6 bases). CDR1 LNHNV and CDR2 YYDKDF come from the germline V gene (reference sequence). This CDR3 region has 14 residues. CDR3 in DNA: TGTGCCACCAGCGCACGACAGGTGAATACTGAAGCTTTCTTT. Its translation is CATSARQVNTEAFF.

This clonotype was seen a few times. This sequence joins TRBV7-2 and TRBJ2-3; D gene unclear. The germline V gene has CDR1 SGHTA and CDR2 FQGNSA. V dropped 5 bases and J dropped 0 bases, with 9 bases sitting between them. The CDR3 has 14 residues. CDR3 region: CASSSMSSTDTQYF. The CDR3 DNA sequence: TGTGCCAGCAGCAGTATGTCTAGCACAGATACGCAGTATTTT.

This clonotype was picked up a small number of times. This chain links TRBV6-2 or TRBV6-3 with TRBJ2-1; the D gene could be TRBD1 or TRBD2 (5 bases each). With 0 bases removed from V and 6 bases from J, the gap between germline ends came to 15 bases. This CDR3 contains 16 residues. In germline, CDR1 is MNHEY, CDR2 SVGEGT. The CDR3 region has the DNA TGTGCCAGCAGTTACTCGGCCCTGATCGGGGCCAATGAGCAGTTCTTC. This translates into CASSYSALIGANEQFF.

V gene TRBV28 combines with J gene TRBJ2-2; the D gene could be TRBD1 or TRBD2 (6 bases each). The CDR3 is made up of 18 amino acids. Trimming removed 5 bases from V and 4 bases from J, with 23 bases in between. Per the germline V gene, CDR1 is MDHEN and CDR2 is SYDVKM. The CDR3 DNA is TGTGCCAGCAGTCCCCGGGGGCGCCAGACTTGGGGCACCGGGGAGCTGTTTTTT. Amino acid sequence: CASSPRGRQTWGTGELFF.

This clonotype was picked up many times. CDR3 bases: TGCGCCAGCAGCCCGGGTGGGACAGGGGTGTACGAGCAGTACTTC. As protein: CASSPGGTGVYEQYF. The V call is TRBV5-1, the J call TRBJ2-7; 10 nucleotides agree with TRBD1. Germline CDR1 SGHRS, CDR2 YFSETQ. The CDR3 consists of 15 residues. V gave up 4 bases and J gave up 4 bases; unmatched junction bases: 8.